This entry concerns a single TCR beta chain. Its antigen is not known. The sample is drawn from a study of PD-1 blockade in classical Hodgkin lymphoma. Whole-study findings and limits: By cycle point C4D1, TCR diversity had risen significantly in CD4+ cells (but not CD8+ cells). Later analyses included only patients treated at least 1 year post-ASCT. The diversity seen at baseline in complete responders resembled that of newly diagnosed patients.

Germline values: CDR1 LNHNV, CDR2 YYDKDF (reference sequence). CDR3 length: 21 residues. V dropped 3 bases and J dropped 4; count of bases not matched to a gene: 22. Stated time point: cycle 4 day 1 (C4D1), after five to seven weeks of nivolumab. All the patients suffered relapse after autologous stem cell transplantation, and brentuximab vedotin exposure differed. TCRdb keeps only in-frame clones here, not all; method: immunoSEQ multiplex PCR. The sample lists about 28,000 clones, about four fifths occurring once. This receptor was taken from a human donor with classical Hodgkin lymphoma. The rearrangement uses TRBV15 and TRBJ2-1, with 9 bases matching TRBD2. The sample in question was peripheral blood mononuclear cells (PBMCs), obtained before the fourth cycle of nivolumab. The CDR3 DNA reads as TGTGCCACCAGCAGGAGGGGCGGGACAATGGTTCTAGCGGGGAGATACAATGAGCAGTTCTTC. The encoded protein is CATSRRGGTMVLAGRYNEQFF.